This T cell receptor beta chain is from a study of T cell responses to AZD1222 COVID-19 vaccine. Overall study: Pooled in the analysis were second doses at about 4 or about 12 weeks.

Whole-study findings and limits: Spike-specific TCR breadth and depth went up after people got two AZD1222 doses. At 160-218 and 743-854, vaccine-associated CD4 TCRs were dominant, and they spanned spike.

With 8 bases removed from V and 3 bases from J, the gap between germline ends came to 13 bases. The CDR3 extends over 13 amino acids. Per the germline V gene, CDR1 is SGHTA and CDR2 is FQGTGA. A remark on this clone: Its antigen is still unknown.

The assay was immunoSEQ multiplex PCR, and TCRdb's table has in-frame clones only and misses some. This sample has more than 150,000 clones; roughly 92% occur once, and the top ten carry 0.64%. The chain uses TRBV7-3 and TRBJ2-5; no firm D call. The clonotype was recovered from an adult in good health. The sample here was peripheral blood, taken on day 0 of AZD1222 vaccination. The DNA of the CDR3 is TGTGCCAGCTCCCTGGGCGCGAAAGAGACCCAGTACTTC. Its translation is CASSLGAKETQYF.